The rows below give T cell receptor beta chains drawn from one sample of a study of vaccination effects on CD4 cells after COVID-19. These receptors' targets are unknown. Produced via immunoSEQ multiplex PCR; TCRdb's table is partial and in-frame only. Of some 20,000 clones in the sample, approximately 70% were seen once. The specimen comprised CD4+ T cells from PBMCs cultured with HCoV-229E spike peptides, sampled before COVID-19 vaccination. Receptors were obtained from a human donor who received a COVID-19 vaccine. Each CDR3 is given with its conserved first and last residue. The D gene is left open where the match is weak. Not every row has a clone size; where given, it reads once, few, many or a size class.

j_call: TRBJ1-2; d_call: TRBD1; v_call: TRBV19; clone_size: -; cdr3_nt: TGTGCCAGTAGGAACCTACCGGGACAGGGGGCTCGGGGCTACACCTTC; cdr3_aa: CASRNLPGQGARGYTF
j_call: TRBJ1-4; d_call: -; v_call: TRBV6-7; clone_size: -; cdr3_nt: TGTGCCAGCAGTCGGACAGTCTACAATGCAGGACTGTTTTTT; cdr3_aa: CASSRTVYNAGLFF
j_call: TRBJ2-1; d_call: -; v_call: TRBV3-1/TRBV3-2; clone_size: few; cdr3_nt: TGTGCCAGCAGCCAGAGGTGGAATGAGCAGTTCTTC; cdr3_aa: CASSQRWNEQFF
j_call: TRBJ1-1; d_call: -; v_call: TRBV5-1; clone_size: few; cdr3_nt: TGCGCCAGCAGCTTGGGGGGAGGAGGCACTGAAGCTTTCTTT; cdr3_aa: CASSLGGGGTEAFF
j_call: TRBJ2-3; d_call: TRBD2; v_call: TRBV18; clone_size: -; cdr3_nt: TGTGCCAGCTCACCACGTCTACTAGCGACGGTGGACACAGATACGCAGTATTTT; cdr3_aa: CASSPRLLATVDTDTQYF
j_call: TRBJ1-2; d_call: -; v_call: TRBV12-5; clone_size: -; cdr3_nt: TGTGCTAGTGGTTTGGTAACCAGGGGTTCCCCTCCTTCCTATGGCTACACCTTC; cdr3_aa: CASGLVTRGSPPSYGYTF
j_call: TRBJ2-1; d_call: TRBD1; v_call: TRBV5-1; clone_size: -; cdr3_nt: TGCGCCAGCAGCTCCCGCTCACTGAGGGACAGGGGTTTTTACAATGAGCAGTTCTTC; cdr3_aa: CASSSRSLRDRGFYNEQFF
j_call: TRBJ2-2; d_call: -; v_call: TRBV10-3; clone_size: -; cdr3_nt: TGTGCCATCAGTGATGGCAGCCCCAACACCGGGGAGCTGTTTTTT; cdr3_aa: CAISDGSPNTGELFF
j_call: TRBJ2-5; d_call: TRBD1; v_call: TRBV19; clone_size: -; cdr3_nt: TGTGCCAGTAGTACTATGGACAGGGGGATGAAAAAAGAGACCCAGTACTTC; cdr3_aa: CASSTMDRGMKKETQYF
j_call: TRBJ2-7; d_call: -; v_call: TRBV10-1; clone_size: few; cdr3_nt: TGCGCCAGCAGTGATCCAGGACAGTCTAACGAGCAGTACTTC; cdr3_aa: CASSDPGQSNEQYF
j_call: TRBJ2-7; d_call: -; v_call: TRBV12-3/TRBV12-4; clone_size: -; cdr3_nt: TGTGCCAGCAGTTTTAGCGACTCCTACGAGCAGTACTTC; cdr3_aa: CASSFSDSYEQYF
j_call: TRBJ2-2; d_call: -; v_call: TRBV10-2; clone_size: -; cdr3_nt: TGCGCCAGTAAGGGTGGCGCGGACACCGGGGAGCTGTTTTTT; cdr3_aa: CASKGGADTGELFF
j_call: TRBJ1-4; d_call: TRBD1; v_call: TRBV19; clone_size: -; cdr3_nt: TGTGCCAGTAGTGTGTCCCGGGACAGGTCCCAGCTGTTTTTT; cdr3_aa: CASSVSRDRSQLFF
j_call: TRBJ2-5; d_call: TRBD2; v_call: TRBV5-1; clone_size: -; cdr3_nt: TGCGCCAGCAGCTTCGGCGGGAGTGGGGGGGAGACCCAGTACTTC; cdr3_aa: CASSFGGSGGETQYF
j_call: TRBJ2-1; d_call: -; v_call: TRBV7-9; clone_size: -; cdr3_nt: TGTGCCAGCAGTCGTTTCCTGGGGCTAACCAACTCCTACAATGAGCAGTTCTTC; cdr3_aa: CASSRFLGLTNSYNEQFF
j_call: TRBJ1-6; d_call: -; v_call: TRBV6-5; clone_size: -; cdr3_nt: TGTGCCAGCAGTCTGAGAAATTCACCCCTCCACTTT; cdr3_aa: CASSLRNSPLHF
j_call: TRBJ2-2; d_call: TRBD1; v_call: TRBV4-1; clone_size: -; cdr3_nt: TGCGCCAGCAGCCGAGACAGGGGTACCGGGGAGCTGTTTTTT; cdr3_aa: CASSRDRGTGELFF